This TCR beta chain was identified in a study of neurological immune-mediated disorders. Study results and caveats: Patients with HTLV-1-associated myelopathy showed the most TCR clonal expansion. Those with multiple sclerosis showed the least, falling below healthy controls.

The sample holds many counts of this clonotype. Its antigen is as yet unknown. CDR1 and CDR2 from the germline V gene are SGHRS and YFSETQ. The CDR3 totals 15 residues. V lost 5 bases, J lost 7 bases, and 14 bases stayed unmatched. The cDNA was synthesized by means of template-switch 5'RACE, which was carried out with 10-nucleotide random UMIs. Each CDR3 protein is one row after TCRdb ran MiXCR on the 5' RACE reads. This sample yields 60,000 to 90,000 distinct CDR3 sequences, of which about 10% are seen a single time; 8.5% to 10% belongs to the top ten. Time point here: longitudinal time-point 1 (baseline). PBMCs stored at -80 C, numbering 2 million, were the origin of the unsorted libraries.

Sequenced sample: PBMCs. The chain joins TRBV5-1 to TRBJ1-2, with 7 bases identical to TRBD1. This TCR was sampled from a man younger than 40 in good health. CDR3 in DNA: TGCGCCAGCAGTCCTCCGGGACAGACAATCGGTGGCTACACCTTC. This translates into CASSPPGQTIGGYTF.